The subject of this entry is one TCR beta chain. Clones were read by immunoSEQ multiplex PCR, and TCRdb kept only the in-frame ones, dropping some. The sample records tens of thousands of clones, about nine tenths being singletons. Germline loops: CDR1 MDHEN, CDR2 SYDVKM. The CDR3 loop spans 15 amino acids. V was trimmed by 7 bases and J by 3 bases, leaving 16 bases between them. This record belongs to a study of T cell changes during pregnancy in multiple sclerosis. The sequence was obtained from a female donor in good health, enrolled as a control in a pregnancy study. The source material was peripheral blood, sampled in the third trimester of pregnancy. V is TRBV28 and J is TRBJ1-5; the D gene is possibly TRBD1 (5 bases). CDR3 nucleotide sequence: TGTGCCAGCATAAACGGGCTGGGGCCCAATCAGCCCCAGCATTTT. Translation gives CASINGLGPNQPQHF.